This T cell receptor beta chain was sequenced in a study of identical twins. Whole-study findings and limits: Twin sharing of out-of-frame TCR alpha was underestimated by models in monozygotic pairs. Out-of-frame beta chain sequences displayed weaker excess sharing between twins.

Each donor was a healthy Caucasian. V lost 4 bases to trimming and J lost 7 bases; unmatched junction nucleotides: 8. The CDR3 is 15 residues long. Germline V gene lookup returns CDR1 MDHEN and CDR2 SYDVKM. Unique molecular identifiers were present on the cDNA, which also gained a universal primer site by template switching. A single record per CDR3 protein comes from TCRdb applying MiXCR to the 5' RACE reads. This table has roughly 690,000 distinct CDR3 sequences, around 6% appearing once. This clonotype was picked up many times. Its antigen is not known. The chain recombines TRBV28 with TRBJ2-7; 12 nucleotides agree with TRBD2. Input material: naive T cells sorted from blood. The receptor comes from a man aged 18 to 29 in good health. Written as DNA, the CDR3 is TGTGCCAGCAGTTCCCCTAGCGGGAGGGGAAGGGAGCAGTACTTC. It codes for CASSSPSGRGREQYF.